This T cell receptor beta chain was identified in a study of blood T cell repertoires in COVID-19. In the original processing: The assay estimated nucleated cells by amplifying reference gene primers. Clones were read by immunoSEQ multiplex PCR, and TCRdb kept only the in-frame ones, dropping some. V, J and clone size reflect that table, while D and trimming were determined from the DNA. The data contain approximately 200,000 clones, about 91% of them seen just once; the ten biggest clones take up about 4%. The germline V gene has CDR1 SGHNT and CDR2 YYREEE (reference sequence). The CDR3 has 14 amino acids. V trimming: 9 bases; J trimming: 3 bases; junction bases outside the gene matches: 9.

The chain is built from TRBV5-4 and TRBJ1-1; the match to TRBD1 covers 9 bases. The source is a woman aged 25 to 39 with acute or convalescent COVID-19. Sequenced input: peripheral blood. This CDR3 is CATIQGARDTEAFF. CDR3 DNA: TGTGCCACTATACAGGGGGCGCGAGACACTGAAGCTTTCTTT.